The TCR beta chain under discussion was sequenced for a study of blood T cell repertoires in COVID-19. Overall study: The cDNA or gDNA used as material had been derived from T cells, B-cell-depleted T cells, or PBMCs.

Clones were read by immunoSEQ multiplex PCR, and TCRdb kept only the in-frame ones, dropping some. The table has about 40,000 clones, approximately 84% seen once. CDR1 and CDR2 (germline): SGHRS, YFSETQ. V gave up 6 bases and J gave up 5 bases; unmatched junction bases: 7. The CDR3 sequence is 15 residues long. The sample consisted of peripheral blood. This sequence originates from a human donor in a cohort sampled during active COVID-19. V usage is TRBV5-1 and J usage is TRBJ2-5; 13 bases line up with TRBD2. This CDR3 is CASTPGTSGEETQYF. In DNA form, the CDR3 reads TGCGCCAGCACCCCCGGGACTAGCGGGGAGGAGACCCAGTACTTC.